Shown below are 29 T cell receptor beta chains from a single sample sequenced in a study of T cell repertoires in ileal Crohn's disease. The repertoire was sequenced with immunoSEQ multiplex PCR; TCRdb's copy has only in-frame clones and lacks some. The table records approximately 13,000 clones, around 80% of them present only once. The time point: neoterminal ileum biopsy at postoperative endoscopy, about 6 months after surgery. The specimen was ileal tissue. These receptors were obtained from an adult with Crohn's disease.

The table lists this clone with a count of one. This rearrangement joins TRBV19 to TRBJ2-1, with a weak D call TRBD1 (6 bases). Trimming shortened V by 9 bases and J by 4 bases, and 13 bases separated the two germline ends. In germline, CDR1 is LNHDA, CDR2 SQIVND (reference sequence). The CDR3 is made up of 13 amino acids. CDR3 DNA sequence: TGTGCCAGCTCGGACAGCCTATACAATGAGCAGTTCTTC. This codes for CASSDSLYNEQFF.

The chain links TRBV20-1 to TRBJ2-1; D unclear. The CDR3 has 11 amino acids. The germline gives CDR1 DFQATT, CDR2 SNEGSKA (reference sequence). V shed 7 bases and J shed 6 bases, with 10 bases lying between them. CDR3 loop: CSGKRTNEQFF. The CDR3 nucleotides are TGCAGTGGCAAGCGAACCAATGAGCAGTTCTTC.

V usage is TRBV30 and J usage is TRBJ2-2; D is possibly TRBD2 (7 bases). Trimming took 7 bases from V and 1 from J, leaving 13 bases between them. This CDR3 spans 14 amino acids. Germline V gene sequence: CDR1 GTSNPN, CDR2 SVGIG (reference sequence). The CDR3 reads CASGGGRNTGELFF. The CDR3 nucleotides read TGTGCCTCGGGGGGCGGGAGGAACACCGGGGAGCTGTTTTTT.

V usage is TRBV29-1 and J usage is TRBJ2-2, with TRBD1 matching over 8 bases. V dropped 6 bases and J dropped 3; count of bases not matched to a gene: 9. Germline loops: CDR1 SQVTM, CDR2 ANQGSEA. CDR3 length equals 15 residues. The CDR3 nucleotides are TGCAGCGTCCGCGGACAGGGTCGGGACACCGGGGAGCTGTTTTTT. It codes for CSVRGQGRDTGELFF.

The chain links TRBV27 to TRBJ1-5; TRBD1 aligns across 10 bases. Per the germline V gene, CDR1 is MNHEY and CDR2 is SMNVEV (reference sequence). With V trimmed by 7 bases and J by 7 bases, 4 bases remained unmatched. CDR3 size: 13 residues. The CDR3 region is CASKGQGTQPQHF. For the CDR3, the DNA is TGTGCCAGCAAGGGACAGGGGACCCAGCCCCAGCATTTT.

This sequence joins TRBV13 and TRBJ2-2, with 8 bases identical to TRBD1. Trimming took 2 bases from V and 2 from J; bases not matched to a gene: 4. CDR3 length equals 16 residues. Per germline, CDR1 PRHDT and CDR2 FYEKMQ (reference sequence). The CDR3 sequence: CASSLQGALNTGELFF. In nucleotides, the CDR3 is TGTGCCAGCAGCTTACAGGGGGCCTTAAACACCGGGGAGCTGTTTTTT.

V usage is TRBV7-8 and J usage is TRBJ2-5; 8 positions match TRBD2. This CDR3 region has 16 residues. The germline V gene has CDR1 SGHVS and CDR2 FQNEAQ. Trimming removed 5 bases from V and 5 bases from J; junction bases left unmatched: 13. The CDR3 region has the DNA TGTGCCAGCAGCCCTGGGGGCGGGAGGACGCGGGAGACCCAGTACTTC. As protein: CASSPGGGRTRETQYF.

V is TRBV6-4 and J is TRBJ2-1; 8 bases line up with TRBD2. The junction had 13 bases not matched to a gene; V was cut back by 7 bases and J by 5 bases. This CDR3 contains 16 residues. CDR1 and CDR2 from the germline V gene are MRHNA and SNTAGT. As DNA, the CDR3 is TGTGCCAGCAACCCCCCGCGGCGGGGGGTCGACAATGAGCAGTTCTTC. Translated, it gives CASNPPRRGVDNEQFF.

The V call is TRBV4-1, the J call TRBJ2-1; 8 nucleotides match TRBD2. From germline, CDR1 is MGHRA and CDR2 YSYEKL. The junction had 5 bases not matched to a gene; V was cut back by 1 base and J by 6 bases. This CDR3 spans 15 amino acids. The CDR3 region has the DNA TGCGCCAGCAGCCAAGGAGCGGGGGTGCTCAATGAGCAGTTCTTC. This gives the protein CASSQGAGVLNEQFF.

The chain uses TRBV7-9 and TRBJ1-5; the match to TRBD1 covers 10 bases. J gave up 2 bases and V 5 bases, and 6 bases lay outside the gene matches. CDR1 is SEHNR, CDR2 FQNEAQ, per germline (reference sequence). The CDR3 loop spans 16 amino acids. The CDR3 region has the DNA TGTGCCAGCAGCATCACCGGGACAGGGGGCAATCAGCCCCAGCATTTT. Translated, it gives CASSITGTGGNQPQHF.

In DNA, the CDR3 is TGTGCTAGTGGTTTGGCCGCTCCGGGAAGGAACATTCAGTACTTC. This translates into CASGLAAPGRNIQYF. This chain connects TRBV12-5 to TRBJ2-4; TRBD2 is a possible D gene (5 bases). From germline, CDR1 is LGHNT and CDR2 FRNRAP. Trimming pared 1 base from V and 7 bases from J, leaving 14 bases between. The CDR3 totals 15 residues.

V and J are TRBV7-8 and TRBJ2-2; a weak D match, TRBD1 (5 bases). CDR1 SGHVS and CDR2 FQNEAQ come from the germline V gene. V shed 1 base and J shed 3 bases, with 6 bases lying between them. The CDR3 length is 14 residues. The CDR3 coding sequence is TGTGCCAGCAGCTTAGTAGGGGACACCGGGGAGCTGTTTTTT. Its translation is CASSLVGDTGELFF.

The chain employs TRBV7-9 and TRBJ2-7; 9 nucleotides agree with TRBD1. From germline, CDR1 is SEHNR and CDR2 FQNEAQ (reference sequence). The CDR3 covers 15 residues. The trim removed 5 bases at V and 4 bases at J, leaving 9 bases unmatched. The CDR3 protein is CASSPGQGTLYEQYF. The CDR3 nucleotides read TGTGCCAGCAGCCCTGGACAGGGGACCCTATACGAGCAGTACTTC.

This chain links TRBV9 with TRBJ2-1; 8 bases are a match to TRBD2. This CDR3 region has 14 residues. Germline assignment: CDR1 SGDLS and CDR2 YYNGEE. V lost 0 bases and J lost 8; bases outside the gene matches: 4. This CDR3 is CASSVGISGDEQFF. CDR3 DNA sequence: TGTGCCAGCAGCGTAGGAATTAGCGGGGATGAGCAGTTCTTC.

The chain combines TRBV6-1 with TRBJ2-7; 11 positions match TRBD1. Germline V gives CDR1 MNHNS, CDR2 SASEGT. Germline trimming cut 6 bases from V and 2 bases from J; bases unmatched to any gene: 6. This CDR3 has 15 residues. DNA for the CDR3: TGTGCCAGCAGGGACCCGGGACAGGGGGCCTACGAGCAGTACTTC. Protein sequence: CASRDPGQGAYEQYF.

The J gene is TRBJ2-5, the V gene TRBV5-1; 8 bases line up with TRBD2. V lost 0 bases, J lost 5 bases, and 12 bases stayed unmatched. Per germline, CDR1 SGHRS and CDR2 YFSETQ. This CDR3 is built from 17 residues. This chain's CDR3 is CASSLGGREGLRETQYF. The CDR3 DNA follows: TGCGCCAGCAGCTTGGGAGGACGGGAGGGCCTCAGGGAGACCCAGTACTTC.

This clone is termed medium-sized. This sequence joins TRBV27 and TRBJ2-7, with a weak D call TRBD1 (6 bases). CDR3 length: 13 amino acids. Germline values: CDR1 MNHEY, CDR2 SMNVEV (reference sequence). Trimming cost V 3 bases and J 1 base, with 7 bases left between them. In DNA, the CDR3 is TGTGCCAGCAGTTTCAGGGGTTCCTACGAGCAGTACTTC. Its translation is CASSFRGSYEQYF.

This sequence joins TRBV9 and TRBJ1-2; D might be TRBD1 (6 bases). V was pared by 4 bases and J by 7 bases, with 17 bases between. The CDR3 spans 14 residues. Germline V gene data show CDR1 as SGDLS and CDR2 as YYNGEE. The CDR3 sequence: CASSNTGLRFGYTF. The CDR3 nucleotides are TGTGCCAGCAGCAATACAGGGCTACGGTTTGGCTACACCTTC. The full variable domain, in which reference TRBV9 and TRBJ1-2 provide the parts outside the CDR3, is DSGVTQTPKHLITATGQRVTLRCSPRSGDLSVYWYQQSLDQGLQFLIQYYNGEERAKGNILERFSAQQFPDLHSELNLSSLELGDSALYFCASSNTGLRFGYTFGSGTRLTVV.

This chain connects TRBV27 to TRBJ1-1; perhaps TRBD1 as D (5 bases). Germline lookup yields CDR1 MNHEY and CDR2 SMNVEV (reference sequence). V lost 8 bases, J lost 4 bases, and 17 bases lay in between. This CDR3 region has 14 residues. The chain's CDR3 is CASFLQGAPTEAFF. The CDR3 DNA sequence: TGTGCCAGCTTCTTGCAGGGTGCACCCACTGAAGCTTTCTTT.

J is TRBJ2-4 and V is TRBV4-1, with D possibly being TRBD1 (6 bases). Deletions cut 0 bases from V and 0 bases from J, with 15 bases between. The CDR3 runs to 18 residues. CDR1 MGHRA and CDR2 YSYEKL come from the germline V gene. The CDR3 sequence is CASSQDLQGRLAKNIQYF. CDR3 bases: TGCGCCAGCAGCCAAGATTTGCAGGGGAGACTAGCCAAAAACATTCAGTACTTC.

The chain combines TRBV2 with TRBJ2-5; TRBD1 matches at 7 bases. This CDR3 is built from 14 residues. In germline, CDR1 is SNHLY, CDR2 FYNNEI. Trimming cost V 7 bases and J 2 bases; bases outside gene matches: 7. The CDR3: CASNLGQQQETQYF. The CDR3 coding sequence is TGTGCCAGCAATCTGGGACAGCAGCAAGAGACCCAGTACTTC.

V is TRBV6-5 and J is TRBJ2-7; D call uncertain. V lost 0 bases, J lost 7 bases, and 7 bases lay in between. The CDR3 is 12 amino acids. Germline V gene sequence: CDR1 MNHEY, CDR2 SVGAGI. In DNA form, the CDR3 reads TGTGCCAGCAGTTACTCTTCCGGGGAGCAGTACTTC. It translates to CASSYSSGEQYF.

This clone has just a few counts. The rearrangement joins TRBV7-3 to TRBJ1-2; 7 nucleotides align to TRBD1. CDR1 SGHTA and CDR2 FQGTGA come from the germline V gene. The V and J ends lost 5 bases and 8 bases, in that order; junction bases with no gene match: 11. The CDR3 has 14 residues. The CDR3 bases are TGTGCCAGCAGCCTCTATGACCAGGGGGGAGGCTACACCTTC. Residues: CASSLYDQGGGYTF.

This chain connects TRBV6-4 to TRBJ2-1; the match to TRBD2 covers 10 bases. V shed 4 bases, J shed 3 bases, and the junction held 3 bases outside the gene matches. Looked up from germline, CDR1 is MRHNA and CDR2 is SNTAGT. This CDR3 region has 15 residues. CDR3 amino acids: CASSAGTSDYNEQFF. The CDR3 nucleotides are TGTGCCAGCAGTGCCGGGACTAGCGACTACAATGAGCAGTTCTTC.

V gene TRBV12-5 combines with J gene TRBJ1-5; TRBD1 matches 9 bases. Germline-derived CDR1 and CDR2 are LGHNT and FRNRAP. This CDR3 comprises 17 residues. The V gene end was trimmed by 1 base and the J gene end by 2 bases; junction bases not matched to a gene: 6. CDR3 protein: CASGLDRGPGRNQPQHF. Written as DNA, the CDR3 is TGTGCTAGTGGTTTGGACAGGGGGCCGGGTCGCAATCAGCCCCAGCATTTT.

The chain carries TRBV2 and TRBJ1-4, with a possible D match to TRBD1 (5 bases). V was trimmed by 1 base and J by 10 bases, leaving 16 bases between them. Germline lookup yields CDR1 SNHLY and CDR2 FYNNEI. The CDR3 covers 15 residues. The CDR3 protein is CASSEVQVGARKLFF. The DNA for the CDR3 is TGTGCCAGCAGTGAAGTACAGGTTGGGGCGAGAAAACTGTTTTTT. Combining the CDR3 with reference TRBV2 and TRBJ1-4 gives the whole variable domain EPEVTQTPSHQVTQMGQEVILRCVPISNHLYFYWYRQILGQKVEFLVSFYNNEISEKSEIFDDQFSVERPDGSNFTLKIRSTKLEDSAMYFCASSEVQVGARKLFFGSGTQLSVL.

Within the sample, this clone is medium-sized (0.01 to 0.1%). Here the CDR3 reads CASSPQVQYSYEQYF. CDR3 nucleotide sequence: TGTGCCAGCAGCCCCCAGGTGCAGTACTCCTACGAGCAGTACTTC. The V call is TRBV27, the J call TRBJ2-7; D unresolved. CDR1 is MNHEY and CDR2 is SMNVEV in the germline V gene (reference sequence). This CDR3 region has 15 residues. V lost 6 bases to trimming and J lost 0 bases, with 15 bases between them.

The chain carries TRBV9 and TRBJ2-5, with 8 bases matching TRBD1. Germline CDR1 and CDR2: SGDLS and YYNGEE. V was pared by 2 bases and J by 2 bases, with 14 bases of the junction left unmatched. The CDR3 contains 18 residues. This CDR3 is CASSVSGQGWSGQETQYF. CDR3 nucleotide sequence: TGTGCCAGCAGCGTGTCAGGACAGGGCTGGTCGGGGCAAGAGACCCAGTACTTC.

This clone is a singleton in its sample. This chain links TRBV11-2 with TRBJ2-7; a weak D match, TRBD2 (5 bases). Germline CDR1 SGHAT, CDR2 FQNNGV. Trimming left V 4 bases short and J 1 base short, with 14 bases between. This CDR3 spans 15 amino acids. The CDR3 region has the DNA TGTGCCAGCAGCTCCTCGCGGGTACCGTCCTACGAGCAGTACTTC. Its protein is CASSSSRVPSYEQYF.